The TCR beta chain described here comes from a study of graft-versus-host responses after intestinal transplantation. Study in general: All of the recipients had induction that used anti-thymocyte globulin, then tacrolimus and steroids for approximately 3 years.

Study results and limitations: Those patients showing graft-donor T cell macrochimerism displayed high graft-versus-host to host-versus-graft clonal ratios in allografts. Researchers found GvH clones in recipient marrow, and some showed up first in ileum or blood. Early after transplant, HvG clones declined as circulating GvH clones peaked.

Turning to this clone: Antigen specificity is unknown.

Some clones are missing from TCRdb's copy, which holds only in-frame ones; the method was immunoSEQ multiplex PCR. The sample lists 90,000 to 150,000 clones; 80% to 95% were seen once. Sequencing was performed on unstimulated CD4+ T cells sorted from spleen or lymph node cells, taken before intestinal transplant. The TCR was taken from a human donor who received an intestinal transplant.

CDR3 DNA: TGTGCCAGCCTTACAGAGGACAGGGGACGCTACGAGCAGTACTTC. Protein sequence: CASLTEDRGRYEQYF. The chain is built from TRBV2 and TRBJ2-7, with 9 positions matching TRBD1. CDR1 is SNHLY and CDR2 is FYNNEI in the germline V gene. J was trimmed by 3 bases and V by 8 bases; bases with no gene match: 11. This CDR3 spans 15 amino acids.